This T cell receptor (beta chain) was observed in a study of control samples from healthy donors and cancer patients. Sequencing was performed with immunoSEQ multiplex PCR; in TCRdb, only in-frame clones are kept and a portion is missing. This table has some 120,000 clones, about nine tenths appearing once. This CDR3 contains 13 residues. V was shortened by 7 bases and J by 3 bases, with 16 bases between the two germline ends. Germline V gene lookup returns CDR1 SQVTM and CDR2 ANQGSEA. Sequenced material: blood. This receptor was identified in a woman younger than 30 in good health. The V gene is TRBV29-1, the J gene TRBJ2-7; D possibly corresponds to TRBD2 (7 bases). The CDR3 spells CSAGGGPIYEQYF. The CDR3 nucleotides are TGCAGCGCTGGGGGGGGGCCCATCTACGAGCAGTACTTC.